This TCR beta chain was recovered during a study of blood T cell repertoires in COVID-19. The overall study: COVID-19 samples, acute and convalescent, were from the United States, Italy and Spain. The analysed material was cDNA or gDNA that came from T cells, B-cell-depleted T cells, or PBMCs.

As originally analysed: Amplification of reference gene primers was used by the study to estimate nucleated cell counts. Repertoires were generated with immunoSEQ multiplex PCR, while TCRdb's copy carries only in-frame clones and drops some. That table supplies the V and J calls and clone size; D and trimming were determined from the DNA. The table has some 300,000 clones, 86% seen once. With 6 bases clipped from V and 4 bases from J, the junction kept 3 bases outside the gene matches. The CDR3 covers 13 residues. Seattle enrolled patients during active infection and tracked them longitudinally. The source material was peripheral blood. The receptor's source is a woman aged 70-85 years with COVID-19, enrolled during active disease. V usage is TRBV12-3 or TRBV12-4 and J usage is TRBJ1-3; 7 nucleotides align to TRBD1. The CDR3 protein is CASRPTGGNTIYF. In nucleotides, the CDR3 is TGTGCCAGCAGACCGACAGGGGGAAACACCATATATTTT.